This T cell receptor (beta chain) came from a study of T cells in tumors after PD-1 blockade. Turning to the study itself: On average, peripheral blood gave about 120,000 TCR templates and tens of thousands of unique clonotypes.

Libraries were prepared by immunoSEQ multiplex PCR; TCRdb keeps only in-frame clonotypes and omits some of them. The table lists roughly 49,000 clones, over 75% of them singletons. Study-level points and caveats: Blood contained about 43% of the tumor's TCR clonotypes.

The CDR3 spans 17 residues. Germline V gene data show CDR1 as LGHDT and CDR2 as YNNKEL (reference sequence). Losses at the gene ends were 1 base for V and 7 bases for J; bases not matched to a gene: 16. Genomic DNA template from tumor biopsies or peripheral blood, about 600 ng to 6,004 ng input. This clone has only a few counts. Its antigen remains unknown. The chain uses TRBV3-1 (or the pseudogene TRBV3-2) and TRBJ2-7, with TRBD1 matching over 7 bases. Sequenced material: PBMCs, taken before anti-PD-1 treatment. This receptor was obtained from a human donor with basal cell carcinoma. As DNA, the CDR3 is TGTGCCAGCAGCCAAGGAGTGGTAGGGGGCGCGTTGGAGGAGCAGTACTTC. Residues: CASSQGVVGGALEEQYF.